This entry is about one T cell receptor beta chain. The data belong to a study of Ad26.COV2.S vaccination and SARS-CoV-2 variants. The data were produced by immunoSEQ multiplex PCR, yet TCRdb's version contains in-frame clones alone and is incomplete. The top ten clones hold under 2% of a sample with fewer than 600,000 clones, roughly nine tenths of them seen once. V trimming: 5 bases; J trimming: 3 bases; junction bases outside the gene matches: 12. The CDR3 sequence is 17 residues long. Per the germline V gene, CDR1 is SGHVS and CDR2 is FQNEAQ. Indicated treatment: approximately 18 received Ad26.COV2.S at low or high dose, single or two shots; about 5 received placebo; per-sample allocation not given. After the first vaccine or placebo injection, samples were drawn on day 63.

The rearrangement uses TRBV7-8 and TRBJ2-4, with 8 bases lining up with TRBD2. The receptor was isolated from a person between 18 and 60 years old who received the Ad26.COV2.S COVID-19 vaccine or a placebo. This material consisted of peripheral blood, taken in a trial of Ad26.COV2.S vaccine versus placebo. CDR3 nucleotides: TGTGCCAGCAGCCCTCGGCCGGGACTAGGGAGCAAAAACATTCAGTACTTC. Its protein product is CASSPRPGLGSKNIQYF.